Listed here are 7 T cell receptor beta chains from one sample, sequenced in a study of blood T cell repertoires in COVID-19. Here immunoSEQ multiplex PCR was the method, and the copy in TCRdb shows in-frame clones only, minus some. This table holds about 82,000 clones, roughly 80% found once. The specimen was peripheral blood. These receptors originate from a woman aged 40 to 50 with active or convalescent COVID-19.

The CDR3 sequence is CASSPLSGNTIYF. The CDR3 DNA follows: TGTGCCAGCAGCCCCCTCTCCGGAAACACCATATATTTT. The rearrangement uses TRBV7-2 and TRBJ1-3; D gene unclear. Trimming cost V 5 bases and J 4 bases, with 9 bases left between them. Per germline, CDR1 SGHTA and CDR2 FQGNSA. The CDR3 spans 13 residues.

This clone was seen repeatedly, ten times or more. The chain couples TRBV30 to TRBJ2-7, with TRBD1 as a possible D gene (6 bases). The germline V and J ends were trimmed by 0 bases and 0 bases, with 15 bases remaining between them. The CDR3 length is 16 residues. Germline V lookup: CDR1 GTSNPN, CDR2 SVGIG (reference sequence). The CDR3: CAWSVHRVGISYEQYF. The CDR3 region has the DNA TGTGCCTGGAGTGTACACAGGGTTGGCATCTCCTACGAGCAGTACTTC.

The rearrangement uses TRBV5-1 and TRBJ2-3; 9 nucleotides match TRBD1. V gave up 0 bases and J gave up 7 bases; unmatched junction bases: 6. Germline CDR1 SGHRS, CDR2 YFSETQ. This CDR3 contains 15 residues. The CDR3 region is CASSLEGQGKYTQYF. The CDR3 DNA follows: TGCGCCAGCAGCTTGGAAGGACAGGGGAAATATACGCAGTATTTT. The entire variable domain, with the rest obtained from reference TRBV5-1 and TRBJ2-3, is as follows: KAGVTQTPRYLIKTRGQQVTLSCSPISGHRSVSWYQQTPGQGLQFLFEYFSETQRNKGNFPGRFSGRQFSNSRSEMNVSTLELGDSALYLCASSLEGQGKYTQYFGPGTRLTVL.

CDR3 nucleotide sequence: TGTGCCATCACGGGACAGGGGGATAACTATGGCTACACCTTC. It translates to CAITGQGDNYGYTF. This rearrangement joins TRBV10-3 to TRBJ1-2, with 11 bases identical to TRBD1. Losses at the gene ends were 7 bases for V and 1 base for J; bases not matched to a gene: 2. CDR3 length: 14 residues. From germline, CDR1 is ENHRY and CDR2 SYGVKD.

The chain combines TRBV20-1 with TRBJ2-7; weak D call: TRBD2 (5 bases). The germline CDR1 and CDR2 sequences are DFQATT and SNEGSKA (reference sequence). The CDR3 extends over 11 amino acids. Trimming took 6 bases from V and 2 from J, leaving 8 bases between them. CDR3 residues: CSAEAAYEQYF. CDR3 DNA: TGCAGTGCCGAAGCGGCCTACGAGCAGTACTTC.

J is TRBJ2-3 and V is TRBV5-5, with D tentatively TRBD1 (6 bases). V shed 4 bases and J shed 3 bases, with 21 bases lying between them. This CDR3 has 17 residues. CDR1 SGHKS and CDR2 YYEKEE come from the germline V gene (reference sequence). CDR3 DNA sequence: TGTGCCAGCAGCCGACCAGGGGCCGTCGTGATGACAGATACGCAGTATTTT. As protein: CASSRPGAVVMTDTQYF. The variable domain in full, completed from reference TRBV5-5 and TRBJ2-3, reads DAGVTQSPTHLIKTRGQQVTLRCSPISGHKSVSWYQQVLGQGPQFIFQYYEKEERGRGNFPDRFSARQFPNYSSELNVNALLLGDSALYLCASSRPGAVVMTDTQYFGPGTRLTVL.

V usage is TRBV4-2 and J usage is TRBJ2-1, with TRBD2 matching over 11 bases. J lost 4 bases, V lost 3 bases, and 8 bases had no gene match. CDR3 length equals 17 residues. Germline loops: CDR1 LGHNA, CDR2 YNFKEQ. The CDR3 protein is CASSQGSGGALYNEQFF. CDR3 nucleotide sequence: TGTGCCAGCAGCCAGGGTAGCGGGGGGGCATTGTACAATGAGCAGTTCTTC.